A single sample is the source of the 5 T cell receptor beta chains below, sequenced in a study of cytomegalovirus exposure and HLA in healthy donors. TCRdb's copy holds only in-frame clones and misses some; the assay was immunoSEQ multiplex PCR. Altogether 86,000 or so clones are present, almost 97% being singletons, with the ten largest covering 1.6%. The sequencing input was PBMCs. The origin of the receptors is a man between 18 and 29 years old in good health and CMV-seropositive.

The rearrangement uses TRBV10-3 and TRBJ2-6; maybe TRBD2 (6 bases). V was shortened by 11 bases and J by 4 bases, with 27 bases between the two germline ends. This CDR3 has 18 residues. Germline-derived CDR1 and CDR2 are ENHRY and SYGVKD. CDR3 sequence reads: CALGTGLTDPRGANVLTF. CDR3 nucleotide sequence: TGTGCCCTGGGGACTGGGCTTACGGATCCGAGGGGGGCCAACGTCCTGACTTTC.

This clone has just a few counts. The CDR3 coding sequence is TGTGCCACCAAACAGGGCTACGAGCAGTACTTC. Its protein is CATKQGYEQYF. The chain has TRBV27 and TRBJ2-7; possibly TRBD1 for D (6 bases). This CDR3 has 11 residues. The V end lost 10 bases, the J end lost 3 bases, and 10 bases lay between the germline ends. Per germline, CDR1 MNHEY and CDR2 SMNVEV (reference sequence).

V gene TRBV12-5 combines with J gene TRBJ2-1, with D possibly being TRBD2 (6 bases). This CDR3 contains 13 residues. Trimming pared 3 bases from V and 9 bases from J, leaving 12 bases between. Germline V CDR1 and CDR2: LGHNT, FRNRAP. CDR3 bases: TGTGCTAGTGGTTTCCTTGGGGGGTCTGAGCAGTTCTTC. It encodes CASGFLGGSEQFF. The full variable domain, its missing parts supplied by reference TRBV12-5 and TRBJ2-1, is DARVTQTPRHKVTEMGQEVTMRCQPILGHNTVFWYRQTMMQGLELLAYFRNRAPLDDSGMPKDRFSAEMPDATLATLKIQPSEPRDSAVYFCASGFLGGSEQFFGPGTRLTVL.

The V and J genes are TRBV6-1 and TRBJ2-5, with D maybe TRBD1 (6 bases). V gave up 6 bases and J gave up 5 bases, with 16 bases separating them. Per the germline V gene, CDR1 is MNHNS and CDR2 is SASEGT. This CDR3 region has 14 residues. The CDR3 coding sequence is TGTGCCAGCAGCCCCGGACAGAATCGGGAGACCCAGTACTTC. Translation gives CASSPGQNRETQYF.

The V and J genes are TRBV7-3 and TRBJ2-1; 8 bases fit TRBD2. Per the germline V gene, CDR1 is SGHTA and CDR2 is FQGTGA. Germline trimming cut 2 bases from V and 7 bases from J; bases unmatched to any gene: 13. CDR3 size: 17 residues. DNA for the CDR3: TGTGCCAGCAGCTTAGGCCCACTCGGACCGGGGGGGAATGAGCAGTTCTTC. This encodes CASSLGPLGPGGNEQFF.